The entry below gives a single TCR beta chain sequence along with its context. This clone's antigen is unknown. No qualities accompany the bases; no much larger clone lies one base away. Libraries were prepared through the immunoSEQ multiplex PCR assay. TCRdb mirrors the immuneACCESS table, restricted to in-frame sequences. Some clones are absent from its copies; in checked studies, under half trace to an unresolved V gene, and the reason for the others is unknown. Recorded for this sample are around 250,000 clones; over 75% of them occurred a single time. The top ten hold roughly 13% of the sample. This entry comes from a study of control samples from healthy donors and cancer patients (dated by TCRdb to about 2020). From its cysteine to its phenylalanine, the CDR3 spans 15 amino acids. CDR3 DNA is the only sequence kept; it has 45 bases, read in frame from the first base. CDR1 and CDR2, per the germline V gene, are MGHRA and YSYEKL. The germline ends are 16 bases apart after V is trimmed by 4 bases and J by 6 bases.

The receptor was isolated from a woman aged 55-69 years with lung cancer. The V gene is TRBV4-1 and the J gene is TRBJ2-1; the D gene lacks a confident call. The sample was PBMCs. The DNA is TGCGCCAGCAGCCCGATCGGGCTAGTGGGCAATGAGCAGTTCTTC. The resulting protein is CASSPIGLVGNEQFF.